This passage covers 8 T cell receptor beta chains from one sample sequenced in a study of cytomegalovirus exposure and HLA in healthy donors. The PCR employed 60 Vbeta primers together with 13 Jbeta primers. This table comes from immunoSEQ multiplex PCR, and its TCRdb copy is limited to in-frame clones, with some not included. The sample has roughly 80,000 clones, roughly 60% seen once; the top ten hold less than 7.5%. The specimen sequenced was PBMCs. The receptors were gathered from a man under 40 in good health and CMV-seropositive.

This rearrangement joins TRBV6-5 to TRBJ2-7, with 8 bases aligning to TRBD2. Germline values: CDR1 MNHEY, CDR2 SVGAGI. V shed 9 bases, J shed 1 base, and the junction held 5 bases outside the gene matches. The CDR3 is 13 residues long. This CDR3 reads CASSAGGSYEQYF. The CDR3, as DNA: TGTGCCAGTTCCGCGGGGGGTTCCTACGAGCAGTACTTC.

The V call is TRBV28, the J call TRBJ2-5, with D possibly matching TRBD1 (7 bases). Germline V CDR1 and CDR2: MDHEN, SYDVKM. There are 13 residues in the CDR3. V gave up 6 bases and J gave up 5 bases, with 13 bases separating them. The CDR3 spells CASSRGASETQYF. CDR3 sequence (DNA): TGTGCCAGCAGCAGGGGGGCCAGTGAGACCCAGTACTTC.

The V call is TRBV5-1, the J call TRBJ2-7; 10 nucleotides match TRBD1. Germline-derived CDR1 and CDR2 are SGHRS and YFSETQ. The CDR3 sequence is 16 residues long. With V trimmed by 4 bases and J by 5 bases, 12 bases remained unmatched. CDR3: CASSPLSGTGVHEQYF. The CDR3 DNA reads TGCGCCAGCAGCCCCCTGTCCGGGACAGGGGTTCACGAGCAGTACTTC.

The CDR3 region has the DNA TGTGCCAGCAGCTACCTATGGACAGGGGAGGATGGCTACACCTTC. Its protein product is CASSYLWTGEDGYTF. V gene TRBV7-2 combines with J gene TRBJ1-2, with 9 bases lining up with TRBD1. The CDR3 has 15 residues. Germline CDR1 reads SGHTA; CDR2 reads FQGNSA. The trim removed 4 bases at V and 6 bases at J, leaving 9 bases unmatched.

The chain uses TRBV6-5 and TRBJ2-7; 10 nucleotides agree with TRBD2. After removal of 6 bases from V and 0 bases from J, the junction contained 5 bases not matched to a gene. Germline V gives CDR1 MNHEY, CDR2 SVGAGI. The CDR3 has 15 residues. This CDR3 reads CASRGSGGLSYEQYF. In nucleotides, the CDR3 is TGTGCCAGCAGGGGTAGCGGGGGGCTCTCCTACGAGCAGTACTTC.

V is TRBV28 and J is TRBJ1-1; no reliable D call. Germline V gene sequence: CDR1 MDHEN, CDR2 SYDVKM. Trimming stripped 5 bases from V and 11 bases from J, with 12 bases between. The CDR3 loop spans 11 amino acids. For the CDR3, the DNA is TGTGCCAGCAGTACCCTAATTGATGCTTTCTTT. Translating gives CASSTLIDAFF.

The CDR3 here is CASSFSGQAGGYTF. CDR3 bases: TGTGCCAGCAGCTTCAGTGGACAGGCAGGAGGCTACACCTTC. The chain couples TRBV5-6 to TRBJ1-2; 7 nucleotides align to TRBD1. V gave up 2 bases and J gave up 8 bases; unmatched junction bases: 9. The CDR3 is 14 residues long. Germline V gives CDR1 SGHDT, CDR2 YYEEEE.

This clone was detected a few times. The chain recombines TRBV5-1 with TRBJ2-2; 7 nucleotides line up with TRBD1. V was clipped by 3 bases and J by 1 base; unmatched bases: 9. There are 17 residues in the CDR3. Germline CDR1 SGHRS, CDR2 YFSETQ. The CDR3 sequence: CASSSIVRDRNTGELFF. The CDR3 nucleotides read TGCGCCAGCAGCTCGATAGTCCGGGACAGGAACACCGGGGAGCTGTTTTTT.